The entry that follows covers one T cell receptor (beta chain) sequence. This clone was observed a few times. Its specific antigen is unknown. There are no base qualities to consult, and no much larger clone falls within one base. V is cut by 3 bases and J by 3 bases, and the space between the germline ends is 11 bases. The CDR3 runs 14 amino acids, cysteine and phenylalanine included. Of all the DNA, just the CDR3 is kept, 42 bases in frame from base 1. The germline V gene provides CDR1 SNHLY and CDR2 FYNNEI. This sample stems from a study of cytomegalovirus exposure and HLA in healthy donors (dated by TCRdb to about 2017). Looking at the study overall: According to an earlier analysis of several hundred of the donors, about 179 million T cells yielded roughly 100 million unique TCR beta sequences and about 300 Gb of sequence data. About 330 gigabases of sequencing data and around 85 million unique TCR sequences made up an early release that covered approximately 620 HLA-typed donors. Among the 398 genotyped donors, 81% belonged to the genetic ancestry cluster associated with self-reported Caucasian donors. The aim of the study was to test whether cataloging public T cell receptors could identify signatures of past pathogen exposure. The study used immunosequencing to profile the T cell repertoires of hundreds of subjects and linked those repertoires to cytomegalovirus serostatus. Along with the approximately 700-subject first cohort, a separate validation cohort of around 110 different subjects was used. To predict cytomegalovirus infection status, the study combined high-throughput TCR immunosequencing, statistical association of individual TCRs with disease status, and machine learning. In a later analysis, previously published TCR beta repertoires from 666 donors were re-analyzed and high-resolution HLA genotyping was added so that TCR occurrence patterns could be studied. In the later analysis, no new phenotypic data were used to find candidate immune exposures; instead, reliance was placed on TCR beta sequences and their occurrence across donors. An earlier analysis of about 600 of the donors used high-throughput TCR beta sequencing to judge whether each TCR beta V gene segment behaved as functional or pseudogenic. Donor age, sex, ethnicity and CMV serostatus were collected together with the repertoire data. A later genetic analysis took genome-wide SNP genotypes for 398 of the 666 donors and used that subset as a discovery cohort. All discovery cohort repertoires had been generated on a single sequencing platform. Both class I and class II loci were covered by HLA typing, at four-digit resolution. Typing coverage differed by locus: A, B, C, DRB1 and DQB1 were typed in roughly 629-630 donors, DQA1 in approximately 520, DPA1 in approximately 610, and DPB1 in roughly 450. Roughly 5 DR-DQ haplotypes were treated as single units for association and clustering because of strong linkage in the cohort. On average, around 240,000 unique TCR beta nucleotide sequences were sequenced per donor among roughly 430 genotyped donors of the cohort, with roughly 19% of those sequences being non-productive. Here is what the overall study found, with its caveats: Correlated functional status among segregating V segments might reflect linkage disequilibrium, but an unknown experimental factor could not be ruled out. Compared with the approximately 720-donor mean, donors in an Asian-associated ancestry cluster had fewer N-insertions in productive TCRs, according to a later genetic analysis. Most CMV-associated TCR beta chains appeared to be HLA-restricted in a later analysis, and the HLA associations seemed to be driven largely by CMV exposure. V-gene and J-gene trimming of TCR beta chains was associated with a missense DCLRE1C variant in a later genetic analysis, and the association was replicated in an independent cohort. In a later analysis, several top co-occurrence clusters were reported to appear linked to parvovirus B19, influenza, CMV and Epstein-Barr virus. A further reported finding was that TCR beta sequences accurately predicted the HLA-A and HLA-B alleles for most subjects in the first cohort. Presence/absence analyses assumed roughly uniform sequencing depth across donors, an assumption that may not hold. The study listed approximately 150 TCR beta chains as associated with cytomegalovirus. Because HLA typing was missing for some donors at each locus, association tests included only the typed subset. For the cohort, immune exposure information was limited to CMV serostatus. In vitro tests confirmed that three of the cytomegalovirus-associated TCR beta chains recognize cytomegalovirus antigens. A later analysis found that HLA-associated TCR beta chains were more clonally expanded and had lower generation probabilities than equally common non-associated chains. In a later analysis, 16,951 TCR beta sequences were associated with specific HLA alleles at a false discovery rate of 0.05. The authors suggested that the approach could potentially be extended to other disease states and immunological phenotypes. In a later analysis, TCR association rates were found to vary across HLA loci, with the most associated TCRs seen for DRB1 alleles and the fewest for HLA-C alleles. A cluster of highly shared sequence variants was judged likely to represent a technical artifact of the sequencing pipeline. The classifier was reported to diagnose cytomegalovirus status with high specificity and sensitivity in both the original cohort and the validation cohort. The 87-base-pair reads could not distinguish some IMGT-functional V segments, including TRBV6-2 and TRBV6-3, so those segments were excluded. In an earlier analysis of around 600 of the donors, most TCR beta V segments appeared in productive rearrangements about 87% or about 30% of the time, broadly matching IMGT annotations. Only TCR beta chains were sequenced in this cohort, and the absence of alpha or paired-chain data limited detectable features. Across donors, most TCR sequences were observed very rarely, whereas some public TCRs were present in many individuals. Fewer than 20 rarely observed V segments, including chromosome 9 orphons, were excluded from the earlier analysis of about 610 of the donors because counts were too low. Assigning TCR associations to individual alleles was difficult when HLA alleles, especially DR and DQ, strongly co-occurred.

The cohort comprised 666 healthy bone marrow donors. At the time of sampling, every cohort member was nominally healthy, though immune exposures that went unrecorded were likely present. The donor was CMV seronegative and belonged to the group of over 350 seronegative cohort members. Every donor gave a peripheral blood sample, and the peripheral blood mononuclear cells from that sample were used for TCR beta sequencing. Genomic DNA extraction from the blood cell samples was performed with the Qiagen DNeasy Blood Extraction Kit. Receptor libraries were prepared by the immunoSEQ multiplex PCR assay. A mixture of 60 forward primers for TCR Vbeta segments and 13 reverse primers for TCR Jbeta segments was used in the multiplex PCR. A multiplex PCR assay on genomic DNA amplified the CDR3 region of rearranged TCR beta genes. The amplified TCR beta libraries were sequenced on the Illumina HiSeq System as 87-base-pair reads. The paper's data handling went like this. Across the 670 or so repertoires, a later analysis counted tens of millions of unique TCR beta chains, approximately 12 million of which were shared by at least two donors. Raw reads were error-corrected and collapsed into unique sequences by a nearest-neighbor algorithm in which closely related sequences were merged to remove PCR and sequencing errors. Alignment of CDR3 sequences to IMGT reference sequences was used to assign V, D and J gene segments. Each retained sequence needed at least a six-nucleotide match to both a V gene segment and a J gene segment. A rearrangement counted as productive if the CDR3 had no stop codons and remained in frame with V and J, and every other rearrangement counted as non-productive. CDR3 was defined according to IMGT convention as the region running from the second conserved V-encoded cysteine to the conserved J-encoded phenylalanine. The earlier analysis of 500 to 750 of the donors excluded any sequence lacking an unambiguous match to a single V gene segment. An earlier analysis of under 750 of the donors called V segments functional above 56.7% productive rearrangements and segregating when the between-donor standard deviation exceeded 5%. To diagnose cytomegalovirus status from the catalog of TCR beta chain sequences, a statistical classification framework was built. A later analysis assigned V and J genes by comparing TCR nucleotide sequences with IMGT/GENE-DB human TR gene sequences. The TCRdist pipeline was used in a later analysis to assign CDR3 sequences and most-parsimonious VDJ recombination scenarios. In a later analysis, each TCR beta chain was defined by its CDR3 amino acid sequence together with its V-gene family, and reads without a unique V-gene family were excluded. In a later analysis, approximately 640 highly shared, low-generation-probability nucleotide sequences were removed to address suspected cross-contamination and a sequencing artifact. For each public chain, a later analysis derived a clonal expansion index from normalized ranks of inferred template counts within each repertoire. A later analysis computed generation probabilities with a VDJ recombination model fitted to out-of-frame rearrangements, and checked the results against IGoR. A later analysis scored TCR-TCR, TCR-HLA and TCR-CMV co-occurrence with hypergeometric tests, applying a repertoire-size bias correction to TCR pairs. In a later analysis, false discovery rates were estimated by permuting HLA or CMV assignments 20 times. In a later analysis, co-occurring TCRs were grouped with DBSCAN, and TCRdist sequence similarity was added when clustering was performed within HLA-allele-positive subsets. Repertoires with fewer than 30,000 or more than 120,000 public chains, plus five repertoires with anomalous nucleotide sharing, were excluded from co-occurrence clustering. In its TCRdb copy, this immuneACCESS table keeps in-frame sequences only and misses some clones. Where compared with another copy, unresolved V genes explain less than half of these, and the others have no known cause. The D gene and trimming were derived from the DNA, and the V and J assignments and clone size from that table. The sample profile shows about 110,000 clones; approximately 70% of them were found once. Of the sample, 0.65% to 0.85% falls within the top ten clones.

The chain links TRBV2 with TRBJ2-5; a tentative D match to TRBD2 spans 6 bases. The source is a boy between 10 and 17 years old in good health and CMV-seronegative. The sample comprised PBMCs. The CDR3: CASSDWGDEETQYF. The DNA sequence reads TGTGCCAGCAGTGATTGGGGGGACGAAGAGACCCAGTACTTC.